This entry is about one T cell receptor (beta chain). Its antigen is as yet unknown. Gene names are the mouse ones. The CDR3 end lies 1 residue beyond the end of the read and is filled in from the germline J gene. The entry originates in a study of tissue T cells after allogeneic stem cell transplantation. Findings and limits, study-wide: Blood and spleen captured only part of the tissue TCR repertoire. Within patients, tissue anatomy strongly shaped TCR repertoire composition.

Sequencing of TCRbeta CDR3 at survey depth gave sequences and template counts. Method: immunoSEQ multiplex PCR; TCRdb's copy keeps in-frame clones and lacks some. Among 8,500 to 10,000 clones listed, about 50% were seen once. The V and J ends lost 2 bases and 0 bases respectively, with 4 bases between them. Germline CDR1 KGHPV, CDR2 FQNQEV (reference sequence). The CDR3 runs 13 residues. Time point noted: mouse harvest day 7 after allogeneic transplant. The graft held 10^6 splenic CD5+ T cells and 10^7 T-cell-depleted bone marrow cells. Tissues came from B6→BALB/c major-mismatch GVHD mice at day 7 or 14.

The receptor was isolated from a female BALB/c mouse given C57BL/6 T cells with graft-versus-host disease after an allogeneic hematopoietic cell transplant. The chain recombines TRBV26 with TRBJ1-2; D gene uncertain. Sequencing used gut tissue. The CDR3 protein is CASSLDSNSDYTF. The part of the CDR3 DNA that was read is TGTGCCAGCAGTCTGGACTCAAACTCCGACTACACC.